This T cell receptor (beta chain) was recovered during a study of blood T cell repertoires in COVID-19. Study information: The United States, Italy and Spain supplied acute and convalescent COVID-19 samples. From T cells, B-cell-depleted T cells, or PBMCs came the material, which was cDNA or gDNA.

This clone came up once. Per the authors' pipeline: It was from reference gene primer amplification that nucleated cell counts were estimated. The repertoire was sequenced with immunoSEQ multiplex PCR; TCRdb's copy has only in-frame clones and lacks some. The V and J calls and clone size were taken over from that table, and D and trimming were inferred from the DNA. The sample records about 190,000 clones, roughly four fifths being singletons. This clonotype was sampled from a woman aged 40 to 50 with acute or convalescent COVID-19. Source material: peripheral blood.

The CDR3: CASSAQGDPYSPLHF. In DNA, the CDR3 is TGCGCCAGCAGTGCCCAGGGGGATCCTTATTCACCCCTCCACTTT. This rearrangement joins TRBV5-1 to TRBJ1-6, with TRBD1 matching over 7 bases. V was clipped by 5 bases and J by 8 bases; unmatched bases: 10. The CDR3 has 15 amino acids. CDR1 and CDR2 (germline): SGHRS, YFSETQ.